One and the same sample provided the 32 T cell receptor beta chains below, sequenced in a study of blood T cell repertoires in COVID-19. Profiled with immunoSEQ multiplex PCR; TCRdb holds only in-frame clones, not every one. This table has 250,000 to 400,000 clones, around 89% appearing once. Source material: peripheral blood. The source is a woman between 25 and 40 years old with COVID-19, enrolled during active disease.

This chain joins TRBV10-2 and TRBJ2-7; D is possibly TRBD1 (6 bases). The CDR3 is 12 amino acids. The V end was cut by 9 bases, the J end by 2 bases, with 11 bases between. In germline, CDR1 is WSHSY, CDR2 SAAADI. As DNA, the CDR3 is TGCGCCAGTGGTACAGGGACCTACGAGCAGTACGTC. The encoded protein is CASGTGTYEQYV.

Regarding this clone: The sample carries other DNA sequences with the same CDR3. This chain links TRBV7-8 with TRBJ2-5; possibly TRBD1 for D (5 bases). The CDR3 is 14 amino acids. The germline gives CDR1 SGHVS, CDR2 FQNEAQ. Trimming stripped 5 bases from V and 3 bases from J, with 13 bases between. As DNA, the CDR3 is TGTGCCAGCAGCCCAGGGCAGGTGGAAGAGACCCAGTACTTC. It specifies CASSPGQVEETQYF.

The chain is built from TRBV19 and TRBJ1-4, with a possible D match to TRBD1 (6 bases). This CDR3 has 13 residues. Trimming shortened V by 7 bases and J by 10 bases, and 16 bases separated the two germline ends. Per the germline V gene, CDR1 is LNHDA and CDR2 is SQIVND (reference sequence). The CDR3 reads CASIDPPGAKLFF. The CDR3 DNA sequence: TGTGCCAGTATCGATCCCCCAGGGGCAAAACTGTTTTTT. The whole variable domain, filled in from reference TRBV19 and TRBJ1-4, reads DGGITQSPKYLFRKEGQNVTLSCEQNLNHDAMYWYRQDPGQGLRLIYYSQIVNDFQKGDIAEGYSVSREKKESFPLTVTSAQKNPTAFYLCASIDPPGAKLFFGSGTQLSVL.

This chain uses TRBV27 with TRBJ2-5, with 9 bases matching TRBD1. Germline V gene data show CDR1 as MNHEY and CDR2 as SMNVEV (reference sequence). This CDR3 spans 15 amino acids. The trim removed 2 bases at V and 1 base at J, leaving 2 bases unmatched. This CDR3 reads CASSLGTGIQETQYF. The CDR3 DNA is TGTGCCAGCAGTTTAGGGACAGGGATCCAAGAGACCCAGTACTTC.

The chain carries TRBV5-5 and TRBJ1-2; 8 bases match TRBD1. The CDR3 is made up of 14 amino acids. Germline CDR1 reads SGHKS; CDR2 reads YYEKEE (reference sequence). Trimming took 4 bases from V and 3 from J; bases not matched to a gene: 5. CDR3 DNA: TGTGCCAGCAGCCCTGGACAGGGCCACTATGGCTACACCTTC. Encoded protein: CASSPGQGHYGYTF.

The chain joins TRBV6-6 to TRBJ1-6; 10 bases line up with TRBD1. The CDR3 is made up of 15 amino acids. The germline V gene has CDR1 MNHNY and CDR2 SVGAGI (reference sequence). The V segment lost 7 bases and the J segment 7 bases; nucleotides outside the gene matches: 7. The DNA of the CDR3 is TGTGCCAGCAAAGGGACAGGGGACCTCAATTCACCCCTCCACTTT. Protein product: CASKGTGDLNSPLHF.

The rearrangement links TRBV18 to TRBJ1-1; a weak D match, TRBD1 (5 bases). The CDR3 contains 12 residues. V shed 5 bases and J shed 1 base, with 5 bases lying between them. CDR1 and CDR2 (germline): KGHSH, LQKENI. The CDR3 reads CASSDRNTEAFF. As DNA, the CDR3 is TGTGCCAGCTCAGACAGGAACACTGAAGCTTTCTTT. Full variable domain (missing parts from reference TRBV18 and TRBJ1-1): NAGVMQNPRHLVRRRGQEARLRCSPMKGHSHVYWYRQLPEEGLKFMVYLQKENIIDESGMPKERFSAEFPKEGPSILRIQQVVRGDSAAYFCASSDRNTEAFFGQGTRLTVV.

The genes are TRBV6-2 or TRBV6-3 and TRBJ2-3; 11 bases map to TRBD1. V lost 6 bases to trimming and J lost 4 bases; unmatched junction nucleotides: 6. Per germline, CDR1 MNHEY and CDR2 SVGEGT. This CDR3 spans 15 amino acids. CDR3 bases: TGTGCCAGCAGCACCGGGACAGGGGGTGCAGATACGCAGTATTTT. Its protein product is CASSTGTGGADTQYF.

The CDR3 loop is CATSVRDRSFLNTEAFF. The CDR3 DNA is TGTGCCACCAGCGTCCGGGACAGGTCTTTCTTGAACACTGAAGCTTTCTTT. V is TRBV15 and J is TRBJ1-1, with 8 positions matching TRBD1. The CDR3 totals 17 residues. Germline values: CDR1 LNHNV, CDR2 YYDKDF (reference sequence). Trimming took 5 bases from V and 0 from J; bases not matched to a gene: 11.

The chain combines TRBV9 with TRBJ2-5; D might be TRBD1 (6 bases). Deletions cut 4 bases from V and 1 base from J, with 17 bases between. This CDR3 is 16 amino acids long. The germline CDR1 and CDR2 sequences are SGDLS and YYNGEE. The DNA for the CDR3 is TGTGCCAGCAGCCCCATGACCGGGACAATCCAAGAGACCCAGTACTTC. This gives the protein CASSPMTGTIQETQYF. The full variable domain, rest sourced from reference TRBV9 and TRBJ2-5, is DSGVTQTPKHLITATGQRVTLRCSPRSGDLSVYWYQQSLDQGLQFLIQYYNGEERAKGNILERFSAQQFPDLHSELNLSSLELGDSALYFCASSPMTGTIQETQYFGPGTRLLVL.

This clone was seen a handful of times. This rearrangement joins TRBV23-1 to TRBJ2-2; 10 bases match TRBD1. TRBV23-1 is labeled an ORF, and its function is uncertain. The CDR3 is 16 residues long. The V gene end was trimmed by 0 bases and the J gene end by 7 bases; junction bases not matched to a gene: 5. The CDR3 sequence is CASSQSGTGEDGELFF. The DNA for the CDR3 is TGCGCCAGCAGTCAATCCGGGACAGGGGAAGACGGGGAGCTGTTTTTT.

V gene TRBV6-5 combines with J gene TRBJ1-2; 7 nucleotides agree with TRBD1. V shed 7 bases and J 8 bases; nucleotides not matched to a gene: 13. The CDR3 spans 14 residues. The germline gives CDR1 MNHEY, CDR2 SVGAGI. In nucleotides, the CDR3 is TGTGCCAGCAAGAGGGACAGCGTATTAGGGGGCTACACCTTC. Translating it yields CASKRDSVLGGYTF.

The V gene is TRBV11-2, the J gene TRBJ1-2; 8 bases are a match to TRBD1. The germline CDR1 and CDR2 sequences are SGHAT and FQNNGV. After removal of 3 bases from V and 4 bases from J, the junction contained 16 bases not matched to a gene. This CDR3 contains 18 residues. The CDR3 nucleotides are TGTGCCAGCAGCTTCAATAAAATTCAGGGGGCGCGATCCTATGGCTACACCTTC. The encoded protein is CASSFNKIQGARSYGYTF.

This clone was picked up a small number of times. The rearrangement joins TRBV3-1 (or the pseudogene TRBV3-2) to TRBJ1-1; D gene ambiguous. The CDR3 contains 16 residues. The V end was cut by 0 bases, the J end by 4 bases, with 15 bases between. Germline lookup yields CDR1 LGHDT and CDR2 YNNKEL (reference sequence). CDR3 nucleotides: TGTGCCAGCAGCCAAGAAAGCCACGGGTCGCTCACTGAAGCTTTCTTT. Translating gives CASSQESHGSLTEAFF.

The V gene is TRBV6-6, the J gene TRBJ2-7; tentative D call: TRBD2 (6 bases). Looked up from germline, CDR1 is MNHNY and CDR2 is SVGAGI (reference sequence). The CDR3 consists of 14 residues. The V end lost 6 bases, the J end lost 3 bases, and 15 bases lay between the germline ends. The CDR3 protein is CASRGPGTFYEQYF. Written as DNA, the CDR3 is TGTGCCAGCAGGGGGCCGGGGACTTTCTACGAGCAGTACTTC.

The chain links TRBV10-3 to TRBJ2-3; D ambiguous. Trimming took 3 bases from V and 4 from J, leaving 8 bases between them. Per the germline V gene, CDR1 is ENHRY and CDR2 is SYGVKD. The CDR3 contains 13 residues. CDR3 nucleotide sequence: TGTGCCATCAGTGACCCCAGCGCAGATACGCAGTATTTT. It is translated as CAISDPSADTQYF.

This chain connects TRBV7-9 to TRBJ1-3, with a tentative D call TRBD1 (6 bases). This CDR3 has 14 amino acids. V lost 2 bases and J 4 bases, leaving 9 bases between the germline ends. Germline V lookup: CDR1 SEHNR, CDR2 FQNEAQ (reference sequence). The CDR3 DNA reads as TGTGCCAGCAGCTTACCAGGGGTCGGAAACACCATATATTTT. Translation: CASSLPGVGNTIYF. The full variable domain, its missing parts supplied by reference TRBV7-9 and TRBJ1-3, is DTGVSQNPRHKITKRGQNVTFRCDPISEHNRLYWYRQTLGQGPEFLTYFQNEAQLEKSRLLSDRFSAERPKGSFSTLEIQRTEQGDSAMYLCASSLPGVGNTIYFGEGSWLTVV.

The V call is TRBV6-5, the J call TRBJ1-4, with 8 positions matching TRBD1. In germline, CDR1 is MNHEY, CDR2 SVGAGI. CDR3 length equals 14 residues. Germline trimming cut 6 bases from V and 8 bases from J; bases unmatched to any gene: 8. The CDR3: CASRKTGEGEKLFF. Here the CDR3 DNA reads TGTGCCAGCAGAAAGACAGGGGAGGGCGAAAAACTGTTTTTT.

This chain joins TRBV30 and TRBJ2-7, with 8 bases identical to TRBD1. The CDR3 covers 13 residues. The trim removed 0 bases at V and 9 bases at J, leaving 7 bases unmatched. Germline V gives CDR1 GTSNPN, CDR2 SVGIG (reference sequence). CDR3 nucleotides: TGTGCCTGGAGTGTAACGACAGGGGTACGGCAGTACTTC. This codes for CAWSVTTGVRQYF.

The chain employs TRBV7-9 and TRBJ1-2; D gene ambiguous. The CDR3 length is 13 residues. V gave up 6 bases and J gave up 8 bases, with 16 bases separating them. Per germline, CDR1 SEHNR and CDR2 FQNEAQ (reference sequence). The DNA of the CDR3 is TGTGCCAGCAGAGACGGGTCACCAGAGGGCTACACCTTC. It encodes CASRDGSPEGYTF.

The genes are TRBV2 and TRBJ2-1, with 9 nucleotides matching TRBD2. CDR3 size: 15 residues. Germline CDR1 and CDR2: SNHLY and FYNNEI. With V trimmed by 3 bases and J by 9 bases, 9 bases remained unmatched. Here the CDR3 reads CASSDVAGAVGEQFF. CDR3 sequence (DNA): TGTGCCAGCAGTGATGTAGCGGGGGCCGTCGGTGAGCAGTTCTTC.

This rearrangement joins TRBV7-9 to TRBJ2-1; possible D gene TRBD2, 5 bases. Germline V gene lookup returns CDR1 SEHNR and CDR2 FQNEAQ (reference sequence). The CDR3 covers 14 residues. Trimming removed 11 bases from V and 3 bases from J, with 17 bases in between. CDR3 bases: TGTGCCTCCGGAGGAAACCTCCTCTACAATGAGCAGTTCTTC. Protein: CASGGNLLYNEQFF.

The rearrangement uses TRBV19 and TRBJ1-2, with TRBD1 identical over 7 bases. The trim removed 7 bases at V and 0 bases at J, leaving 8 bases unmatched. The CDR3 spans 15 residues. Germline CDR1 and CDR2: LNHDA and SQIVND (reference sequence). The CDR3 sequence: CASKRDRSTNYGYTF. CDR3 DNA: TGTGCCAGTAAAAGGGACAGATCCACTAACTATGGCTACACCTTC.

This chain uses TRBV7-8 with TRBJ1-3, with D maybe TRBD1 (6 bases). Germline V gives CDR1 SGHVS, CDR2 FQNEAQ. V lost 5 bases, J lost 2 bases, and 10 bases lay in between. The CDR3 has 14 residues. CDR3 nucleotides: TGTGCCAGCAGCCTTAGGGGGACTGGAAACACCATATATTTT. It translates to CASSLRGTGNTIYF.

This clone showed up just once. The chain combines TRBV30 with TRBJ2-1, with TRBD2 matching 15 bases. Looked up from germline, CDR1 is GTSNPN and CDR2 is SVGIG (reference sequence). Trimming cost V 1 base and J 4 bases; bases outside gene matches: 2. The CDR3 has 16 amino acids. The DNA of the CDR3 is TGTGCCTGGAGTGGGACTAGCGGGGGGGTATACAATGAGCAGTTCTTC. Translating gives CAWSGTSGGVYNEQFF. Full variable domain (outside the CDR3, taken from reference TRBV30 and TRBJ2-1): SQTIHQWPATLVQPVGSPLSLECTVEGTSNPNLYWYRQAAGRGLQLLFYSVGIGQISSEVPQNLSASRPQDRQFILSSKKLLLSDSGFYLCAWSGTSGGVYNEQFFGPGTRLTVL.

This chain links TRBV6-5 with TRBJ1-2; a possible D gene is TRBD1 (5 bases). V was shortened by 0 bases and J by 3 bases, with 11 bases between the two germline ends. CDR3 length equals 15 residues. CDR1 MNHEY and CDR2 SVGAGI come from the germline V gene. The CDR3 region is CASSYSAGFYYGYTF. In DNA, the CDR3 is TGTGCCAGCAGTTACTCTGCAGGGTTCTACTATGGCTACACCTTC.

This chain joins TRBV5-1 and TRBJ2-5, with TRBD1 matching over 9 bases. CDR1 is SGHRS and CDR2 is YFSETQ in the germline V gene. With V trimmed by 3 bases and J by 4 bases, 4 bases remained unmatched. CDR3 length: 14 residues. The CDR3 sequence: CASSSYRGPETQYF. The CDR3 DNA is TGCGCCAGCAGCTCTTACAGGGGGCCAGAGACCCAGTACTTC.

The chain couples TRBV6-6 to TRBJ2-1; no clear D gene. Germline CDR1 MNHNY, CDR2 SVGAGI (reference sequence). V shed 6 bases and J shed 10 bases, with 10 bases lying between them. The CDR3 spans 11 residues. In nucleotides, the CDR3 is TGTGCCAGCAGCGAGTTGAGCGAGCAGTTCTTC. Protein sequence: CASSELSEQFF.

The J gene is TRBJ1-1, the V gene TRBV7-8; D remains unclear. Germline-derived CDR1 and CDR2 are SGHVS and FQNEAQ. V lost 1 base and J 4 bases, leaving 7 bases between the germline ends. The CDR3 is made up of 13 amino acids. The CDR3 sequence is CASSLVAGTEAFF. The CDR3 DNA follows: TGTGCCAGCAGCTTAGTGGCAGGCACTGAAGCTTTCTTT.

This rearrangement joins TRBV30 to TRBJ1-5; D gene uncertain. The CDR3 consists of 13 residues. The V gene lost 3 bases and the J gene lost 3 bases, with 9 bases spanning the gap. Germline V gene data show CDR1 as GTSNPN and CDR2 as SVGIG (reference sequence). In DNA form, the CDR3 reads TGTGCCTGGAGAGGGAGAACCAATCAGCCCCAGCATTTT. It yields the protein CAWRGRTNQPQHF.

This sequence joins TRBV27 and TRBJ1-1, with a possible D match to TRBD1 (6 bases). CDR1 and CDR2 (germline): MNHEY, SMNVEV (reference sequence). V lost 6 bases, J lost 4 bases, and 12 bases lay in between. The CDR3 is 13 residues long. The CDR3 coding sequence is TGTGCCAGCAGCAGCAGGGGTGGCACTGAAGCTTTCTTT. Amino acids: CASSSRGGTEAFF.

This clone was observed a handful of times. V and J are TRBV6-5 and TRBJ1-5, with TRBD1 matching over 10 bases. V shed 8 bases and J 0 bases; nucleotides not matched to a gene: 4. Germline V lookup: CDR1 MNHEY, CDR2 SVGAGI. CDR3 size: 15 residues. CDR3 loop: CASGRDRGSNQPQHF. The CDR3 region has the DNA TGTGCCAGCGGCCGGGACAGGGGTAGCAATCAGCCCCAGCATTTT.